The 30 T cell receptor beta chains below all came from one sample that was sequenced in a study of blood T cell repertoires in COVID-19. The table came from immunoSEQ multiplex PCR; TCRdb's copy has only in-frame clones and leaves some out. Of about 190,000 clones listed, 70% to 85% are singletons. Sequences were obtained from peripheral blood. The receptors were gathered from a man aged 45-65 years who had recovered from COVID-19.

The genes are TRBV5-1 and TRBJ2-1; 10 positions match TRBD2. Trimming took 0 bases from V and 7 from J; bases not matched to a gene: 7. Germline V lookup: CDR1 SGHRS, CDR2 YFSETQ. This CDR3 is built from 16 residues. CDR3: CASSLGASGSMNEQFF. The DNA of the CDR3 is TGCGCCAGCAGCTTGGGGGCTAGCGGGAGTATGAATGAGCAGTTCTTC. The full variable domain, with the rest looked up from reference TRBV5-1 and TRBJ2-1, is KAGVTQTPRYLIKTRGQQVTLSCSPISGHRSVSWYQQTPGQGLQFLFEYFSETQRNKGNFPGRFSGRQFSNSRSEMNVSTLELGDSALYLCASSLGASGSMNEQFFGPGTRLTVL.

This clone occurred a few times. This chain links TRBV10-3 with TRBJ2-1; 14 bases match TRBD2. CDR3 length equals 16 residues. Germline V gives CDR1 ENHRY, CDR2 SYGVKD. Germline trimming cut 7 bases from V and 10 bases from J; bases unmatched to any gene: 12. Here the CDR3 reads CAITPGLAGVGGEQFF. The CDR3 DNA is TGTGCCATCACCCCGGGACTAGCGGGAGTGGGGGGGGAGCAGTTCTTC.

The chain employs TRBV28 and TRBJ2-3; D gene uncertain. CDR3 length equals 14 residues. Germline V lookup: CDR1 MDHEN, CDR2 SYDVKM. Trimming shortened V by 2 bases and J by 4 bases, and 10 bases separated the two germline ends. In DNA, the CDR3 is TGTGCCAGCAGTTTAGTTAGCTCTCCAGATACGCAGTATTTT. It is translated as CASSLVSSPDTQYF.

The J gene is TRBJ2-1, the V gene TRBV4-2; 9 nucleotides align to TRBD2. With V trimmed by 0 bases and J by 4 bases, 13 bases remained unmatched. Germline assignment: CDR1 LGHNA and CDR2 YNFKEQ. This CDR3 spans 19 amino acids. The CDR3 DNA is TGTGCCAGCAGCCAAGACTCAAATATGGCTAGCGGGAAATACAATGAGCAGTTCTTC. Its protein is CASSQDSNMASGKYNEQFF.

V and J are TRBV7-8 and TRBJ1-2; a weak D match, TRBD1 (5 bases). This CDR3 comprises 22 residues. The ends were cut back, 6 bases at V and 5 bases at J, with 40 bases in the middle. From germline, CDR1 is SGHVS and CDR2 FQNEAQ. CDR3 sequence reads: CASRSSPGTPFRQQKAYYGYTF. CDR3 DNA sequence: TGTGCCAGCAGAAGTTCCCCCGGGACTCCTTTTCGGCAGCAGAAGGCGTATTATGGCTACACCTTC.

This chain joins TRBV5-1 and TRBJ2-5; maybe TRBD2 (5 bases). V dropped 4 bases and J dropped 4 bases, with 17 bases sitting between them. CDR3 size: 15 residues. Germline assignment: CDR1 SGHRS and CDR2 YFSETQ. The CDR3 reads CASSDTPGLAETQYF. CDR3 nucleotides: TGCGCCAGCAGCGACACGCCGGGATTAGCAGAGACCCAGTACTTC. Complete variable domain (other parts from reference TRBV5-1 and TRBJ2-5): KAGVTQTPRYLIKTRGQQVTLSCSPISGHRSVSWYQQTPGQGLQFLFEYFSETQRNKGNFPGRFSGRQFSNSRSEMNVSTLELGDSALYLCASSDTPGLAETQYFGPGTRLLVL.

This rearrangement joins TRBV3-1 (or the pseudogene TRBV3-2) to TRBJ1-2; D gene ambiguous. Germline assignment: CDR1 LGHDT and CDR2 YNNKEL (reference sequence). The germline V and J ends were trimmed by 0 bases and 4 bases, with 12 bases remaining between them. There are 15 residues in the CDR3. CDR3 bases: TGTGCCAGCAGCCAAGATCTTTCGGTTGGCTATGGCTACACCTTC. Its protein product is CASSQDLSVGYGYTF.

The CDR3 reads CASSANQGQAAAYGYTF. CDR3 in DNA: TGTGCCAGCAGTGCCAACCAAGGACAGGCGGCCGCCTATGGCTACACCTTC. The chain carries TRBV6-1 and TRBJ1-2, with TRBD1 matching 7 bases. V gave up 4 bases and J gave up 4 bases; unmatched junction bases: 15. The CDR3 has 17 amino acids. The germline CDR1 and CDR2 sequences are MNHNS and SASEGT.

The V and J genes are TRBV6-6 and TRBJ1-5; TRBD1 agrees at 8 bases. Germline CDR1 reads MNHNY; CDR2 reads SVGAGI (reference sequence). The ends lost 1 base at V and 7 bases at J; junction bases unmatched: 6. CDR3 length: 15 residues. The DNA for the CDR3 is TGTGCCAGCAGTTACTACGACAGGGGTGGGCAGCCCCAGCATTTT. It is translated as CASSYYDRGGQPQHF.

The chain recombines TRBV19 with TRBJ2-2; TRBD1 is a possible D gene (5 bases). CDR3 length equals 14 residues. The germline V gene has CDR1 LNHDA and CDR2 SQIVND (reference sequence). Trimming shortened V by 10 bases and J by 0 bases, and 12 bases separated the two germline ends. Here the CDR3 reads CATQGLANTGELFF. The CDR3 coding sequence is TGTGCCACCCAGGGTCTCGCGAACACCGGGGAGCTGTTTTTT.

The genes are TRBV7-2 and TRBJ1-4, with a possible D match to TRBD1 (5 bases). The germline V and J ends were trimmed by 1 base and 6 bases, with 15 bases remaining between them. The CDR3 runs 16 residues. The germline V gene encodes CDR1 SGHTA and CDR2 FQGNSA. As DNA, the CDR3 is TGTGCCAGCAGCTTAGGACAAGGGGAGGGAGATGAAAAACTGTTTTTT. Its protein is CASSLGQGEGDEKLFF. Full variable domain (rest looked up from reference TRBV7-2 and TRBJ1-4): GAGVSQSPSNKVTEKGKDVELRCDPISGHTALYWYRQSLGQGLEFLIYFQGNSAPDKSGLPSDRFSAERTGGSVSTLTIQRTQQEDSAVYLCASSLGQGEGDEKLFFGSGTQLSVL.

This chain links TRBV4-2 with TRBJ2-1, with D perhaps matching TRBD2 (5 bases). The CDR3 has 14 residues. The germline CDR1 and CDR2 sequences are LGHNA and YNFKEQ. Trimming took off 0 bases at V and 10 bases at J, with 13 bases between the two ends. For the CDR3, the DNA is TGTGCCAGCAGCCAAGAGCTCCTTGGCGGGGAGCAGTTCTTC. Translation: CASSQELLGGEQFF.

The chain couples TRBV5-4 to TRBJ2-7, with TRBD2 matching 10 bases. Germline loops: CDR1 SGHNT, CDR2 YYREEE (reference sequence). The CDR3 length is 16 residues. The J segment lost 4 bases and the V segment lost 4 bases, leaving 11 bases of the junction unmatched. The CDR3 sequence is CASSPEASGSIYEQYF. The CDR3 DNA sequence: TGTGCCAGCAGCCCGGAGGCTAGCGGGAGTATTTACGAGCAGTACTTC.

The chain links TRBV11-2 to TRBJ2-7; 10 bases line up with TRBD1. This CDR3 has 19 residues. The germline V gene has CDR1 SGHAT and CDR2 FQNNGV. J was trimmed by 5 bases and V by 5 bases; bases with no gene match: 21. The CDR3 nucleotides are TGTGCCAGCAGCACCCGGGGGGTCGCCCGGGACAGGGGTCGGGACGAGCAGTACTTC. It is translated as CASSTRGVARDRGRDEQYF. Complete variable domain (other parts from reference TRBV11-2 and TRBJ2-7): EAGVAQSPRYKIIEKRQSVAFWCNPISGHATLYWYQQILGQGPKLLIQFQNNGVVDDSQLPKDRFSAERLKGVDSTLKIQPAKLEDSAVYLCASSTRGVARDRGRDEQYFGPGTRLTVT.

The rearrangement uses TRBV28 and TRBJ2-5; 7 bases align to TRBD1. V was clipped by 4 bases and J by 2 bases; unmatched bases: 10. This CDR3 contains 16 residues. CDR1 MDHEN and CDR2 SYDVKM come from the germline V gene. The chain's CDR3 is CASSSPLRDRQETQYF. The DNA of the CDR3 is TGTGCCAGCAGTTCCCCTTTACGGGACAGACAAGAGACCCAGTACTTC.

Only one count was recorded for this clone. The chain links TRBV24-1 to TRBJ2-5; 11 bases match TRBD1. The V gene's germline CDR1 is KGHDR and CDR2 SFDVKD. After removal of 3 bases from V and 4 bases from J, the junction contained 3 bases not matched to a gene. The CDR3 runs 15 residues. The CDR3 DNA follows: TGTGCCACCAGTGATGGGGACAGGGGGGCAGAGACCCAGTACTTC. Translation gives CATSDGDRGAETQYF.

The rearrangement uses TRBV23-1 and TRBJ2-5; a possible D gene is TRBD2 (7 bases). TRBV23-1 is assigned to the ORF class and has an uncertain function. V lost 3 bases and J 0 bases, leaving 17 bases between the germline ends. CDR3 length equals 17 residues. Written as DNA, the CDR3 is TGCGCCAGCAGTCAGCCCCGGGGGCGGGGGTACCAAGAGACCCAGTACTTC. Its protein is CASSQPRGRGYQETQYF.

This clone has only a few counts. The chain recombines TRBV30 with TRBJ1-2; TRBD1 aligns across 7 bases. Trimming took 8 bases from V and 0 from J; bases not matched to a gene: 9. The CDR3 is made up of 14 amino acids. Germline-derived CDR1 and CDR2 are GTSNPN and SVGIG (reference sequence). Written as DNA, the CDR3 is TGTGCCGGGCGTAGGGGGCAAGCTAACTATGGCTACACCTTC. Protein sequence: CAGRRGQANYGYTF.

This chain connects TRBV7-3 to TRBJ2-2; 7 bases align to TRBD2. The V segment lost 6 bases and the J segment 6 bases; nucleotides outside the gene matches: 13. Per the germline V gene, CDR1 is SGHTA and CDR2 is FQGTGA. The CDR3 totals 16 residues. DNA of the CDR3: TGTGCCAGCAGATCCTTGGCGGGAGATCGTTCCGGGGAGCTGTTTTTT. This sequence encodes CASRSLAGDRSGELFF.

The chain's CDR3 is CAWSGTSANTGELFF. The CDR3, as DNA: TGTGCCTGGAGTGGGACTAGCGCGAACACCGGGGAGCTGTTTTTT. The rearrangement joins TRBV30 to TRBJ2-2; TRBD2 aligns across 9 bases. This CDR3 comprises 15 residues. In germline, CDR1 is GTSNPN, CDR2 SVGIG (reference sequence). J was trimmed by 0 bases and V by 1 base; bases with no gene match: 0.

The J gene is TRBJ1-4, the V gene TRBV19, with D perhaps TRBD1 (5 bases). The V end was cut by 5 bases, the J end by 4 bases, with 8 bases between. In germline, CDR1 is LNHDA, CDR2 SQIVND (reference sequence). CDR3 length: 13 residues. The CDR3 sequence is CASSPQVNEKLFF. The CDR3, as DNA: TGTGCCAGTAGTCCACAGGTTAATGAAAAACTGTTTTTT.

This chain links TRBV6-1 with TRBJ2-5; TRBD2 is a possible D gene (6 bases). Trimming took 4 bases from V and 9 from J, leaving 24 bases between them. CDR1 is MNHNS, CDR2 SASEGT, per germline. This CDR3 is 16 amino acids long. The DNA for the CDR3 is TGTGCCAGCAGTGGGGCCTACTCCGGGACTGGTGAGGCCCAGTACTTC. Translated: CASSGAYSGTGEAQYF.

This clone was seen once. The DNA of the CDR3 is TGTGCCAGCAGCTTTCGCCCCGGACTAGCGGGGTACAATGAGCAGTTCTTC. This sequence encodes CASSFRPGLAGYNEQFF. J is TRBJ2-1 and V is TRBV7-8; TRBD2 aligns across 12 bases. Germline CDR1 is SGHVS and CDR2 is FQNEAQ. Trimming at V came to 3 bases and at J to 4 bases, leaving 7 bases not matched to a gene. The CDR3 loop spans 17 amino acids.

This chain joins TRBV13 and TRBJ2-2, with TRBD2 matching 10 bases. The CDR3 extends over 16 amino acids. The J segment lost 7 bases and the V segment lost 4 bases, leaving 9 bases of the junction unmatched. The germline CDR1 and CDR2 sequences are PRHDT and FYEKMQ (reference sequence). CDR3 sequence reads: CASSYQTSGPIGELFF. Written as DNA, the CDR3 is TGTGCCAGCAGCTACCAGACTAGCGGGCCCATCGGGGAGCTGTTTTTT.

This chain uses TRBV4-3 with TRBJ2-5, with TRBD2 identical over 12 bases. Unmatched junction bases numbered 5, after V lost 4 bases and J lost 5 bases. The germline V gene encodes CDR1 LGHNA and CDR2 YSLEER. The CDR3 extends over 15 amino acids. The CDR3 region has the DNA TGCGCCAGCAGCCCCGGACTAGCGGGATGGGAGACCCAGTACTTC. Protein sequence: CASSPGLAGWETQYF.

This chain joins TRBV7-2 and TRBJ1-1; 7 nucleotides line up with TRBD1. The J segment lost 2 bases and the V segment lost 3 bases, leaving 3 bases of the junction unmatched. Per germline, CDR1 SGHTA and CDR2 FQGNSA. The CDR3 sequence is 14 residues long. The CDR3 sequence: CASSLGQFNTEAFF. Here the CDR3 DNA reads TGTGCCAGCAGCTTGGGACAGTTTAACACTGAAGCTTTCTTT.

J is TRBJ2-7 and V is TRBV5-6; 8 bases match TRBD2. Trimming at V came to 8 bases and at J to 3 bases, leaving 10 bases not matched to a gene. The germline gives CDR1 SGHDT, CDR2 YYEEEE. The CDR3 has 14 amino acids. In DNA form, the CDR3 reads TGTGCCAGAAGCGGGGAGCGGGAGATCTACGAGCAGTACTTC. Its translation: CARSGEREIYEQYF. The full variable domain, with the rest looked up from reference TRBV5-6 and TRBJ2-7, is DAGVTQSPTHLIKTRGQQVTLRCSPKSGHDTVSWYQQALGQGPQFIFQYYEEEERQRGNFPDRFSGHQFPNYSSELNVNALLLGDSALYLCARSGEREIYEQYFGPGTRLTVT.

The chain links TRBV5-1 to TRBJ2-7; possibly TRBD1 for D (6 bases). Germline-derived CDR1 and CDR2 are SGHRS and YFSETQ. CDR3 length: 12 residues. Trimming took off 2 bases at V and 4 bases at J, with 7 bases between the two ends. CDR3 DNA: TGCGCCAGCAGCTTCAGGGGTTACGAGCAGTACTTC. Translating it yields CASSFRGYEQYF.

V and J are TRBV25-1 and TRBJ1-4, with a tentative D call TRBD1 (6 bases). Germline loops: CDR1 MGHDK, CDR2 SYGVNS. The length of the CDR3 is 15 residues. V gave up 2 bases and J gave up 6 bases, with 13 bases separating them. DNA of the CDR3: TGTGCCAGCAGTGAACCACAGGGAGGGGATGAAAAACTGTTTTTT. Its translation: CASSEPQGGDEKLFF. The entire variable domain, with the rest obtained from reference TRBV25-1 and TRBJ1-4, is as follows: EADIYQTPRYLVIGTGKKITLECSQTMGHDKMYWYQQDPGMELHLIHYSYGVNSTEKGDLSSESTVSRIRTEHFPLTLESARPSHTSQYLCASSEPQGGDEKLFFGSGTQLSVL.

V and J are TRBV11-3 and TRBJ2-3; TRBD2 agrees at 9 bases. Unmatched junction bases numbered 11, after V lost 1 base and J lost 0 bases. CDR3 size: 19 residues. Germline V gives CDR1 SGHNT, CDR2 YENEEA. The CDR3 sequence is CASSLGVAGDDPSTDTQYF. DNA of the CDR3: TGTGCCAGCAGCTTAGGGGTAGCGGGAGACGATCCTAGCACAGATACGCAGTATTTT.